These T cell receptor beta chains were read from a single sample in a study of T cells after posttransplantation cyclophosphamide. The repertoire was sequenced with immunoSEQ multiplex PCR; TCRdb's copy has only in-frame clones and lacks some. The sample includes tens of thousands of clones, roughly 90% seen only once; the top ten take roughly 12%. Sequenced material: PBMCs, taken after allogeneic stem cell transplant with posttransplant cyclophosphamide. The receptors derive from a female patient in her 30s who received an allogeneic stem cell transplant from an unrelated donor, was CMV-positive, and had no GVHD. Some T cells may originate from the graft donor. The CDR3 runs from the conserved cysteine through the conserved F or W. The D gene is left open where the match is weak. Rows give clone size only sometimes, using once, few, many, or a class for an expanded clone.

>.|TRBV10-3|TRBJ2-5|.
CAISLEAGSVFSETQYF
TGTGCCATCAGCCTCGAGGCAGGGTCAGTTTTTTCGGAGACCCAGTACTTC
>.|TRBV19|TRBJ1-2|.
CASSISGDGYTF
TGTGCCAGTAGTATATCCGGGGATGGCTACACCTTC
>.|TRBV29-1|TRBJ1-4|.
CSVPGGPIGEKLFF
TGCAGCGTACCGGGAGGCCCTATCGGGGAAAAACTGTTTTTT
>.|TRBV29-1|TRBJ2-7|.
CSVEDRDSYEQYF
TGCAGCGTTGAAGACAGGGACTCCTACGAGCAGTACTTC
>.|TRBV15|TRBJ2-7|.
CATSPLGHEQYF
TGTGCCACCAGTCCCCTAGGCCACGAGCAGTACTTC
>.|TRBV5-6|TRBJ2-3|TRBD1
CASSEERTGAIDTQYF
TGTGCCAGCAGCGAGGAACGGACAGGGGCGATAGATACGCAGTATTTT
>.|TRBV6-5|TRBJ2-1|.
CASSYRGFGNEQFF
TGTGCCAGCAGTTACCGGGGATTCGGGAATGAGCAGTTCTTC
>.|TRBV28|TRBJ1-3|.
CASSGGDRSDPSGNTIYF
TGTGCCAGCAGTGGGGGGGATCGGTCGGACCCCTCTGGAAACACCATATATTTT
>once|TRBV4-1|TRBJ2-3|.
CASSQVTLAGDTQYF
TGCGCCAGCAGCCAAGTCACGCTAGCAGGAGATACGCAGTATTTT
>.|TRBV29-1|TRBJ2-7|.
CSVVQVPSHEQYF
TGCAGCGTTGTTCAGGTCCCCTCTCACGAGCAGTACTTC
>few|TRBV10-1|TRBJ1-4|.
CASSESGVSREKLFF
TGCGCCAGCAGTGAGTCAGGGGTCAGCAGGGAAAAACTGTTTTTT
>.|TRBV28|TRBJ2-1|TRBD1
CASAGTGAYNEQFF
TGTGCCAGCGCCGGGACAGGAGCTTACAATGAGCAGTTCTTC
>.|TRBV14|TRBJ1-1|.
CASSQGGGRLNTEAFF
TGTGCCAGCAGCCAAGGGGGGGGCAGACTGAACACTGAAGCTTTCTTT
>.|TRBV5-4|TRBJ2-1|TRBD2
CASSWGLASTDEQFF
TGTGCCAGCAGCTGGGGACTAGCTTCAACGGATGAGCAGTTCTTC
>.|TRBV7-8|TRBJ2-2|.
CASSSFRGTGELFF
TGTGCCAGCAGCTCCTTCCGCGGAACCGGGGAGCTGTTTTTT
>.|TRBV19|TRBJ1-5|.
CASRPRTALSNQPQHF
TGTGCCAGTAGACCTCGGACAGCCCTTAGCAATCAGCCCCAGCATTTT
>.|TRBV28|TRBJ1-1|TRBD1
CASSLGRDSKARTEAFF
TGTGCCAGCAGTTTGGGCCGGGACAGCAAAGCGAGGACTGAAGCTTTCTTT
>.|TRBV6-5|TRBJ2-7|.
CACSRSPGRNEQYF
TGTGCCTGCAGCCGCTCCCCAGGCCGAAACGAGCAGTACTTC
>once|TRBV13|TRBJ2-7|.
CASSFRGSYEQYF
TGTGCCAGCAGCTTCCGCGGCAGCTACGAGCAGTACTTC
>.|TRBV28|TRBJ2-7|.
CASQPPGRAYEQYF
TGTGCCAGCCAACCCCCCGGCAGGGCGTACGAGCAGTACTTC
>.|TRBV7-2|TRBJ2-7|TRBD2
CASSGNSGGYEQYF
TGTGCCAGCAGTGGGAATAGCGGGGGCTACGAGCAGTACTTC
>few|TRBV14|TRBJ1-4|TRBD1
CASRGTGHEKLFF
TGTGCCAGCCGGGGGACAGGGCATGAAAAACTGTTTTTT
>.|TRBV4-3|TRBJ2-7|TRBD1
CASSQDRDRASYEQYF
TGCGCCAGCAGCCAAGATCGGGACAGGGCTTCCTACGAGCAGTACTTC
>.|TRBV5-1|TRBJ2-1|.
CASSLAFGSSYNEQFF
TGCGCCAGCAGCTTGGCCTTCGGTAGCTCCTACAATGAGCAGTTCTTC
>.|TRBV27|TRBJ2-1|TRBD2
CASRPTSGGYGEQFF
TGTGCCAGCAGACCAACTAGCGGGGGGTACGGTGAGCAGTTCTTC
>.|TRBV19|TRBJ2-5|TRBD1
CASSIAPLDRGGQETQYF
TGTGCCAGTAGTATAGCCCCTTTGGACAGGGGGGGCCAAGAGACCCAGTACTTC
>few|TRBV6-4|TRBJ1-1|TRBD1
CASSRDSGTEAFF
TGTGCCAGCAGTCGGGACAGTGGAACTGAAGCTTTCTTT
>.|TRBV5-1|TRBJ2-5|.
CASSYHKDSLQETQYF
TGCGCCAGCAGTTATCACAAGGACAGTCTACAAGAGACCCAGTACTTC
>.|TRBV29-1|TRBJ1-2|.
CSVEDHGRTLGAGGYTF
TGCAGCGTTGAAGATCACGGGCGGACGTTGGGGGCAGGCGGCTACACCTTC
>.|TRBV29-1|TRBJ1-2|.
CSVELPGNYGYTF
TGCAGCGTTGAACTCCCCGGTAACTATGGCTACACCTTC
>.|TRBV21-1|TRBJ1-1|.
CASSVRDKNTEAFF
TGTGCCAGCAGCGTCCGGGACAAGAACACTGAAGCTTTCTTT
>.|TRBV4-1|TRBJ2-3|.
CASSPPDTTDTQYF
TGCGCCAGCAGCCCACCGGACACCACAGATACGCAGTATTTT
>.|TRBV11-1|TRBJ1-3|TRBD1
CASSARTGSSGNTIYF
TGTGCCAGCAGCGCGCGGACAGGTAGCTCTGGAAACACCATATATTTT
>.|TRBV28|TRBJ2-2|TRBD2
CASRLAGILTGELFF
TGTGCCAGCAGGCTAGCGGGGATACTCACCGGGGAGCTGTTTTTT
>.|TRBV27|TRBJ2-3|TRBD1
CASSLNRGEDTQYF
TGTGCCAGCAGTTTGAACAGGGGCGAAGATACGCAGTATTTT
>once|TRBV5-5|TRBJ1-1|TRBD1
CASSPGQGAPGTEAFF
TGTGCCAGCAGCCCGGGACAGGGGGCGCCGGGCACTGAAGCTTTCTTT
>.|TRBV7-2|TRBJ1-6|.
CASSLDHRETYNSPLHF
TGTGCCAGCAGCTTAGACCACAGGGAGACCTATAATTCACCCCTCCACTTT
>.|TRBV4-1|TRBJ1-1|TRBD1
CASSPIKWTGRSGETEAFF
TGCGCCAGCAGCCCAATTAAATGGACAGGGCGCTCCGGGGAGACTGAAGCTTTCTTT
>.|TRBV18|TRBJ2-7|TRBD1
CASSNQGEYEQYF
TGTGCCAGCTCAAACCAGGGGGAGTACGAGCAGTACTTC
>.|TRBV5-1|TRBJ2-2|.
CASGRTGSEGGELFF
TGCGCCAGCGGCAGGACCGGGTCCGAGGGCGGGGAGCTGTTTTTT
>.|TRBV2|TRBJ1-1|.
CASSARQLLNTEAFF
TGTGCCAGCAGCGCCCGACAGCTACTCAACACTGAAGCTTTCTTT
>.|TRBV27|TRBJ2-7|.
CASSLYPGAYEQYF
TGTGCCAGCAGTTTATACCCAGGGGCCTACGAGCAGTACTTC
>.|TRBV14|TRBJ2-5|.
CASSQDFGGDRDQETQYF
TGTGCCAGCAGCCAAGACTTCGGGGGCGACAGGGACCAAGAGACCCAGTACTTC
>few|TRBV10-3|TRBJ1-3|.
CALREGDGGNTIYF
TGTGCCCTACGTGAGGGGGACGGTGGAAACACCATATATTTT
>.|TRBV11-2|TRBJ2-5|TRBD2
CASSLLAGAGGETQYF
TGTGCCAGCAGCCTCCTAGCGGGGGCCGGGGGGGAGACCCAGTACTTC
>.|TRBV5-6|TRBJ2-7|.
CASSLTGVYEQYF
TGTGCCAGCAGCTTGACGGGGGTCTACGAGCAGTACTTC
>.|TRBV2|TRBJ2-4|TRBD1
CASSWDSKNIQYF
TGTGCCAGCAGTTGGGACAGCAAAAACATTCAGTACTTC
>once|TRBV5-6|TRBJ2-1|.
CASRYSGTPWHEQFF
TGTGCCAGCAGATACTCCGGGACTCCCTGGCATGAGCAGTTCTTC
>.|TRBV28|TRBJ2-1|TRBD2
CASKTSGGENNEQFF
TGTGCCAGCAAAACTAGCGGGGGGGAGAACAATGAGCAGTTCTTC
>.|TRBV28|TRBJ1-5|.
CASSHDGKLNSNQPQHF
TGTGCCAGCAGCCACGACGGGAAACTTAATAGCAATCAGCCCCAGCATTTT